Each of the 25 T cell receptor beta chains below was sequenced from the same sample in a study of blood T cell repertoires in COVID-19. This table comes from immunoSEQ multiplex PCR, and its TCRdb copy is limited to in-frame clones, with some not included. This sample has about 83,000 clones; about 88% occur once, and the top ten carry approximately 45%. Material: peripheral blood. These receptors originate from a human donor in a cohort sampled during active COVID-19.

The chain couples TRBV18 to TRBJ2-1; D perhaps matches TRBD2 (6 bases). Deletions cut 1 base from V and 5 bases from J, with 9 bases between. Germline V gene sequence: CDR1 KGHSH, CDR2 LQKENI. The CDR3 loop spans 14 amino acids. The CDR3 DNA reads as TGTGCCAGCTCACCACGGGAGGACAACAATGAGCAGTTCTTC. Residues: CASSPREDNNEQFF.

The chain couples TRBV19 to TRBJ1-2, with a tentative D call TRBD1 (6 bases). The CDR3 consists of 15 residues. The germline V gene encodes CDR1 LNHDA and CDR2 SQIVND (reference sequence). The CDR3 is CATSTSGAQPHGYTF. The CDR3 nucleotides read TGTGCGACATCCACGTCAGGGGCCCAGCCCCATGGCTACACCTTC.

This clone was counted between two and nine times. The chain uses TRBV6-1 and TRBJ2-1, with 11 bases aligning to TRBD2. Trimming took 1 base from V and 1 from J; bases not matched to a gene: 3. Germline CDR1 is MNHNS and CDR2 is SASEGT. The CDR3 is 17 residues long. The CDR3 nucleotides are TGTGCCAGCAGTGAAGGGCTAGCGGGGGGTTCCTACAATGAGCAGTTCTTC. It yields the protein CASSEGLAGGSYNEQFF.

This clone was observed a single time. The V gene is TRBV7-2, the J gene TRBJ2-7, with D uncertain. The germline V gene has CDR1 SGHTA and CDR2 FQGNSA. The CDR3 is made up of 16 amino acids. Deletions cut 1 base from V and 1 base from J, with 14 bases between. Written as DNA, the CDR3 is TGTGCCAGCAGCTTAGGAGGCAGTCAGAGATCCTACGAGCAGTACTTC. Amino acids: CASSLGGSQRSYEQYF.

This clone was counted once. The rearrangement joins TRBV28 to TRBJ2-1, with TRBD2 matching over 11 bases. The CDR3 is 16 amino acids. Germline CDR1 reads MDHEN; CDR2 reads SYDVKM. The J segment lost 6 bases and the V segment lost 2 bases, leaving 6 bases of the junction unmatched. The CDR3 DNA reads TGTGCCAGCAGTTTACCGACACTAGCGGGAGCCAATGAGCAGTTCTTC. It codes for CASSLPTLAGANEQFF.

The CDR3 sequence: CASSLGVSGRAGETQYF. In DNA form, the CDR3 reads TGTGCCAGCAGCTTAGGTGTTAGCGGGAGGGCCGGGGAGACCCAGTACTTC. The chain is built from TRBV11-3 and TRBJ2-5; 11 positions agree with TRBD2. There are 17 residues in the CDR3. Losses at the gene ends were 1 base for V and 5 bases for J; bases not matched to a gene: 9. Looked up from germline, CDR1 is SGHNT and CDR2 is YENEEA.

Here the CDR3 DNA reads TGTGCCAGCAGCAAGGACAGGGGGGGCAATCAGCCCCAGCATTTT. It is translated as CASSKDRGGNQPQHF. The V and J genes are TRBV7-9 and TRBJ1-5; 10 nucleotides match TRBD1. V lost 5 bases to trimming and J lost 2 bases; unmatched junction nucleotides: 3. The CDR3 has 15 amino acids. From germline, CDR1 is SEHNR and CDR2 FQNEAQ (reference sequence).

This clone was detected once. This chain uses TRBV11-1 with TRBJ2-2; 7 bases line up with TRBD1. V was clipped by 5 bases and J by 6 bases; unmatched bases: 3. CDR3 length: 13 amino acids. From germline, CDR1 is SGHAT and CDR2 FQDESV (reference sequence). CDR3 amino acids: CASSPDRAGELFF. The CDR3 DNA is TGTGCCAGCAGCCCAGACAGGGCCGGGGAGCTGTTTTTT.

The chain links TRBV18 to TRBJ2-7, with D possibly being TRBD1 (5 bases). The CDR3 has 12 amino acids. Germline CDR1 and CDR2: KGHSH and LQKENI. The V end was cut by 3 bases, the J end by 2 bases, with 5 bases between. CDR3 sequence: CASSPDTYEQYF. CDR3 nucleotide sequence: TGTGCCAGCTCACCGGACACCTACGAGCAGTACTTC.

The V and J genes are TRBV3-1 (or the pseudogene TRBV3-2) and TRBJ2-5; maybe TRBD1 (5 bases). Deletions cut 5 bases from V and 5 bases from J, with 15 bases between. The germline CDR1 and CDR2 sequences are LGHDT and YNNKEL (reference sequence). CDR3 length: 14 residues. CDR3 residues: CASSSSRVRETQYF. The CDR3 DNA sequence: TGTGCCAGCAGCTCCTCCAGGGTCAGGGAGACCCAGTACTTC.

This chain joins TRBV7-2 and TRBJ2-5, with TRBD1 identical over 9 bases. From germline, CDR1 is SGHTA and CDR2 FQGNSA. After removal of 2 bases from V and 2 bases from J, the junction contained 9 bases not matched to a gene. The CDR3 is 17 residues long. CDR3 bases: TGTGCCAGCAGCTTATTCTTGACAGGGGGAGGTCAAGAGACCCAGTACTTC. It is translated as CASSLFLTGGGQETQYF.

The chain uses TRBV5-4 and TRBJ1-2, with D maybe TRBD1 (5 bases). The V end lost 4 bases, the J end lost 5 bases, and 9 bases lay between the germline ends. Germline assignment: CDR1 SGHNT and CDR2 YYREEE (reference sequence). This CDR3 contains 12 residues. CDR3 nucleotides: TGTGCCAGCAGCCCCGGGGGTTATGGCTACACCTTC. Its protein product is CASSPGGYGYTF.

In this sample, this clone turned up once. The chain couples TRBV19 to TRBJ1-5; D not resolved. Germline values: CDR1 LNHDA, CDR2 SQIVND (reference sequence). This CDR3 is 17 amino acids long. Trimming took 5 bases from V and 5 from J, leaving 22 bases between them. For the CDR3, the DNA is TGTGCCAGTAGTCCTCCTCTTGAGGGAATCGAAGATCAGCCCCAGCATTTT. As protein: CASSPPLEGIEDQPQHF.

V is TRBV25-1 and J is TRBJ2-2; 12 bases map to TRBD2. This CDR3 spans 17 amino acids. Germline loops: CDR1 MGHDK, CDR2 SYGVNS. Germline trimming cut 2 bases from V and 11 bases from J; bases unmatched to any gene: 12. CDR3: CASSELKGLAGITELFF. In DNA form, the CDR3 reads TGTGCCAGCAGTGAACTCAAGGGACTAGCGGGTATTACTGAGCTGTTTTTT. Combining the CDR3 with reference TRBV25-1 and TRBJ2-2 gives the whole variable domain EADIYQTPRYLVIGTGKKITLECSQTMGHDKMYWYQQDPGMELHLIHYSYGVNSTEKGDLSSESTVSRIRTEHFPLTLESARPSHTSQYLCASSELKGLAGITELFFGEGSRLTVL.

J is TRBJ1-5 and V is TRBV27, with D tentatively TRBD1 (6 bases). Between the trimmed V and J ends, which lost 5 bases and 4 bases, there was a span of 15 bases. This CDR3 has 15 residues. Germline CDR1 is MNHEY and CDR2 is SMNVEV (reference sequence). Written as DNA, the CDR3 is TGTGCCAGCAGTCAAGACCGGGACAAGAATCAGCCCCAGCATTTT. It is translated as CASSQDRDKNQPQHF.

The count of this clone is one. The chain is built from TRBV7-2 and TRBJ2-5, with D tentatively TRBD2 (5 bases). There are 12 residues in the CDR3. V lost 3 bases, J lost 10 bases, and 12 bases lay in between. Germline values: CDR1 SGHTA, CDR2 FQGNSA. CDR3 in amino acids: CASSFSLEGQYF. CDR3 DNA: TGTGCCAGCAGCTTTTCCCTAGAGGGCCAGTACTTC.

The chain recombines TRBV4-2 with TRBJ2-3; D may be TRBD2 (6 bases). The CDR3 consists of 14 residues. Deletions cut 1 base from V and 6 bases from J, with 11 bases between. From germline, CDR1 is LGHNA and CDR2 YNFKEQ. The CDR3 loop is CASSQGDSRDTQYF. CDR3 nucleotides: TGTGCCAGCAGCCAAGGGGACTCTCGGGATACGCAGTATTTT.

This sequence joins TRBV27 and TRBJ1-5; D not resolved. The CDR3 loop spans 14 amino acids. Per germline, CDR1 MNHEY and CDR2 SMNVEV (reference sequence). Trimming took 3 bases from V and 3 from J, leaving 9 bases between them. The CDR3 DNA sequence: TGTGCCAGCAGTTTGGTTCAGAACAATCAGCCCCAGCATTTT. It is translated as CASSLVQNNQPQHF.

The chain employs TRBV6-4 and TRBJ1-2; 9 positions match TRBD1. After removal of 10 bases from V and 6 bases from J, the junction contained 9 bases not matched to a gene. Per the germline V gene, CDR1 is MRHNA and CDR2 is SNTAGT. This CDR3 is 13 amino acids long. CDR3 sequence: CANNRDRVDGYTF. In nucleotides, the CDR3 is TGTGCCAATAACCGGGACAGGGTGGATGGCTACACCTTC.

V and J are TRBV7-2 and TRBJ2-1; D is possibly TRBD2 (5 bases). The CDR3 runs to 15 residues. Germline V CDR1 and CDR2: SGHTA, FQGNSA. The V end was cut by 5 bases, the J end by 0 bases, with 11 bases between. CDR3 protein: CASSPPGNSYNEQFF. CDR3 bases: TGTGCCAGCAGCCCCCCGGGGAACTCCTACAATGAGCAGTTCTTC.

The chain is built from TRBV18 and TRBJ2-1; 8 bases fit TRBD2. The ends lost 3 bases at V and 6 bases at J; junction bases unmatched: 7. From germline, CDR1 is KGHSH and CDR2 LQKENI. CDR3 length: 15 amino acids. The CDR3 loop is CASSPTRLALNEQFF. The DNA for the CDR3 is TGTGCCAGCTCACCTACCCGACTAGCGCTCAATGAGCAGTTCTTC.

The chain combines TRBV3-1 (or the pseudogene TRBV3-2) with TRBJ1-6; D is undetermined. Trimming pared 4 bases from V and 7 bases from J, leaving 11 bases between. Germline V gene data show CDR1 as LGHDT and CDR2 as YNNKEL (reference sequence). CDR3 length: 14 residues. For the CDR3, the DNA is TGTGCCAGCAGCCCCAGTATATCGAATTCACCCCTCCACTTT. Its protein product is CASSPSISNSPLHF.

The gene calls are TRBV11-3 and TRBJ2-5, with 9 nucleotides matching TRBD1. Germline CDR1 and CDR2: SGHNT and YENEEA. This CDR3 region has 16 residues. V shed 1 base and J 5 bases; nucleotides not matched to a gene: 8. The chain's CDR3 is CASSLGGQGLRETQYF. The CDR3 DNA sequence: TGTGCCAGCAGCTTAGGGGGACAGGGACTACGGGAGACCCAGTACTTC.

This clone was detected only a few times. CDR3 sequence reads: CASSLGGYPTDTQYF. In DNA form, the CDR3 reads TGTGCCAGCAGCTTGGGAGGGTATCCCACAGATACGCAGTATTTT. The chain is built from TRBV7-8 and TRBJ2-3; 7 bases fit TRBD2. The germline gives CDR1 SGHVS, CDR2 FQNEAQ. The CDR3 loop spans 15 amino acids. The J segment lost 2 bases and the V segment lost 3 bases, leaving 5 bases of the junction unmatched.

This rearrangement joins TRBV15 to TRBJ1-2; possible D gene TRBD1, 5 bases. Deletions cut 3 bases from V and 7 bases from J, with 15 bases between. Germline V gives CDR1 LNHNV, CDR2 YYDKDF (reference sequence). CDR3 length: 14 residues. The CDR3 sequence: CATSRPSGVTGYTF. DNA of the CDR3: TGTGCCACCAGCAGGCCCTCGGGGGTAACTGGCTACACCTTC.